A single sample gave rise to the 15 T cell receptor beta chains below, sequenced in a study of response to subunit inactivated influenza vaccine. Each CDR3 protein is one row after TCRdb ran MiXCR on the RT-PCR reads. The sample contains 530,000 or so distinct CDR3 sequences, around 15% of which appear only once. The source was PBMCs from blood, collected less than 13 days after vaccination. The receptors derive from a middle-aged man who received an inactivated influenza vaccine.

This clonotype turned up a few times. The CDR3 protein is CASSPQGTSGGTDTQYF. The CDR3 region has the DNA TGTGCCAGCAGCCCCCAAGGGACTAGCGGGGGGACAGATACGCAGTATTTT. The rearrangement joins TRBV7-2 to TRBJ2-3; TRBD2 agrees at 15 bases. The germline gives CDR1 SGHTA, CDR2 FQGNSA. V was clipped by 5 bases and J by 3 bases; unmatched bases: 6. There are 17 residues in the CDR3.

This clonotype was observed many times. This sequence joins TRBV7-7 and TRBJ2-1; the D gene could be TRBD1 or TRBD2 (5 bases each). Trimming stripped 5 bases from V and 7 bases from J, with 18 bases between. Germline V gives CDR1 SSHAT, CDR2 FNYEAQ (reference sequence). The CDR3 contains 15 residues. CDR3: CASSPDGDPANEQFF. The CDR3 nucleotides read TGTGCCAGCAGCCCCGACGGGGACCCTGCGAATGAGCAGTTCTTC.

The gene calls are TRBV6-2 or TRBV6-3 and TRBJ2-6, with D uncertain. CDR3 length equals 17 residues. V was pared by 7 bases and J by 1 base, with 17 bases between. Germline V gives CDR1 MNHEY, CDR2 SVGEGT. The CDR3 DNA is TGTGCCAGCAATCCTTACTCCTATGGGTCTGGGGCCAACGTCCTGACTTTC. Its translation: CASNPYSYGSGANVLTF.

This clonotype turned up a few times. This chain joins TRBV20-1 and TRBJ2-1, with D perhaps matching TRBD1 (5 bases). The CDR3 spans 15 residues. CDR1 is DFQATT and CDR2 is SNEGSKA in the germline V gene (reference sequence). With 6 bases removed from V and 0 bases from J, the gap between germline ends came to 15 bases. DNA of the CDR3: TGCAGTGCCAAAATACAGGAGAGCTCCTACAATGAGCAGTTCTTC. Its protein product is CSAKIQESSYNEQFF.

This clonotype was counted between two and nine times. V usage is TRBV29-1 and J usage is TRBJ1-1; unclear D gene. V was trimmed by 4 bases and J by 1 base, leaving 13 bases between them. Germline CDR1 reads SQVTM; CDR2 reads ANQGSEA. The CDR3 consists of 14 residues. The CDR3 coding sequence is TGCAGCGTTGTATCCGGCAGGAGGAACACTGAAGCTTTCTTT. Translation: CSVVSGRRNTEAFF.

A few counts support this clonotype. This chain connects TRBV6-2 or TRBV6-3 to TRBJ2-3; 12 nucleotides line up with TRBD2. This CDR3 is 15 amino acids long. The germline gives CDR1 MNHEY, CDR2 SVGEGT. V lost 8 bases and J lost 3; bases outside the gene matches: 6. The CDR3 spells CASLSGLAGTDTQYF. In DNA, the CDR3 is TGTGCCAGCTTATCCGGACTAGCGGGGACAGATACGCAGTATTTT.

This chain connects TRBV7-2 to TRBJ2-1; 7 bases line up with TRBD1. V shed 0 bases, J shed 4 bases, and the junction held 3 bases outside the gene matches. The germline CDR1 and CDR2 sequences are SGHTA and FQGNSA. The CDR3 extends over 15 amino acids. CDR3 residues: CASSLAVTGYNEQFF. In DNA, the CDR3 is TGTGCCAGCAGCTTAGCTGTGACAGGGTACAATGAGCAGTTCTTC.

This clonotype was detected a few times. This chain connects TRBV28 to TRBJ2-7; tentatively, D is TRBD2 (6 bases). This CDR3 is built from 15 residues. CDR1 MDHEN and CDR2 SYDVKM come from the germline V gene. Trimming removed 5 bases at V and 2 bases at J, with 16 bases between. The CDR3 loop reads CASSQSGTFPYEQYF. Here the CDR3 DNA reads TGTGCCAGCAGTCAATCCGGGACTTTTCCCTACGAGCAGTACTTC.

This clonotype was observed a few times. The chain links TRBV3-1 to TRBJ2-5, with TRBD2 matching 10 bases. The trim removed 4 bases at V and 4 bases at J, leaving 9 bases unmatched. The CDR3 loop spans 16 amino acids. Germline assignment: CDR1 LGHDT and CDR2 YNNKEL (reference sequence). The CDR3 loop is CASSLGTSVLGETQYF. The CDR3 nucleotides are TGTGCCAGCAGCCTGGGGACTAGCGTATTAGGAGAGACCCAGTACTTC.

This clonotype was seen at least ten times. V is TRBV5-1 and J is TRBJ1-5, with no clear D. CDR3 length: 14 amino acids. The V gene lost 0 bases and the J gene lost 3 bases, with 7 bases spanning the gap. Germline CDR1 and CDR2: SGHRS and YFSETQ. CDR3 residues: CASSLAGNNQPQHF. The CDR3 DNA reads as TGCGCCAGCAGCTTGGCCGGGAACAATCAGCCCCAGCATTTT.

This clonotype was recorded a few times. The chain employs TRBV11-1 and TRBJ2-5; TRBD2 is a possible D gene (5 bases). This CDR3 is built from 19 residues. Trimming removed 1 base from V and 2 bases from J, with 23 bases in between. Germline V CDR1 and CDR2: SGHAT, FQDESV (reference sequence). CDR3 coding DNA: TGTGCCAGCAGCTTAGAAGGGCTAATCCTCTCCTCGGGGCAAGAGACCCAGTACTTC. It specifies CASSLEGLILSSGQETQYF.

The chain employs TRBV7-9 and TRBJ2-6; D is uncertain. There are 16 residues in the CDR3. Germline V gene lookup returns CDR1 SEHNR and CDR2 FQNEAQ (reference sequence). The germline V and J ends were trimmed by 4 bases and 0 bases, with 10 bases remaining between them. CDR3 in DNA: TGTGCCAGCAGCTCGGTCGGCTACTCTGGGGCCAACGTCCTGACTTTC. Its translation: CASSSVGYSGANVLTF.

The gene calls are TRBV20-1 and TRBJ2-7; 9 bases match TRBD1. Looked up from germline, CDR1 is DFQATT and CDR2 is SNEGSKA (reference sequence). V trimming: 1 base; J trimming: 5 bases; junction bases outside the gene matches: 6. This CDR3 contains 14 residues. CDR3 DNA: TGCAGTGCTAGAGGTGGGACAGGGAAGAACGAGCAGTACTTC. It specifies CSARGGTGKNEQYF.

This clonotype turned up a few times. Here the CDR3 reads CASSRTLGPWDEQFF. For the CDR3, the DNA is TGCGCCAGCAGCAGAACTCTGGGCCCGTGGGATGAGCAGTTCTTC. V is TRBV4-1 and J is TRBJ2-1; D gene ambiguous. The CDR3 spans 15 residues. Germline CDR1 reads MGHRA; CDR2 reads YSYEKL. V was clipped by 5 bases and J by 8 bases, with 19 bases between them.

There are a few counts of this clonotype. The CDR3 DNA sequence: TGTGCCAGCAGAAGACAGGGGGCAACTAATGAAAAACTGTTTTTT. This sequence encodes CASRRQGATNEKLFF. The chain employs TRBV12-3 or TRBV12-4 and TRBJ1-4; the match to TRBD1 covers 9 bases. The CDR3 loop spans 15 amino acids. Losses at the gene ends were 6 bases for V and 0 bases for J; bases not matched to a gene: 2.